Sequencing of this T cell receptor beta chain was carried out in a study of blood T cell repertoires in COVID-19. Study-level background: The United States, Italy and Spain supplied acute and convalescent COVID-19 samples. Sample material is recorded as cDNA or gDNA derived from T cells, B-cell-depleted T cells, or PBMCs.

This CDR3 spans 12 amino acids. V was pared by 5 bases and J by 8 bases, with 9 bases between. Per germline, CDR1 MDHEN and CDR2 SYDVKM. Under the authors' procedure: Counts of nucleated cells, estimated from reference gene primer amplification, were obtained. Sequenced by immunoSEQ multiplex PCR; TCRdb stores in-frame clones only, minus some. The DNA gave D and trimming, while V, J and clone size come from that table. Seen here are 48,000 or so clones, 90% observed once, and the top ten hold about 3.1%. Sequenced sample: peripheral blood. This TCR derives from a human donor in a cohort sampled during active COVID-19. The chain combines TRBV28 with TRBJ1-4; no reliable D call. The chain's CDR3 is CASSPRGEKLFF. The CDR3 coding sequence is TGTGCCAGCAGTCCTCGAGGGGAAAAACTGTTTTTT. The entire variable domain, with the rest obtained from reference TRBV28 and TRBJ1-4, is as follows: DVKVTQSSRYLVKRTGEKVFLECVQDMDHENMFWYRQDPGLGLRLIYFSYDVKMKEKGDIPEGYSVSREKKERFSLILESASTNQTSMYLCASSPRGEKLFFGSGTQLSVL.